This T cell receptor beta chain was profiled in a study of Ad26.COV2.S vaccination and SARS-CoV-2 variants. Study outcomes and limitations: Across vaccine and placebo recipients, the breadth of non-spike TCRs was similar.

Treatment specified: roughly 18 received Ad26.COV2.S at low or high dose, single or two shots; about 5 received placebo; per-sample allocation not given. All samples were drawn on day 63, counting from the first vaccine or placebo injection. Recruitment in Boston yielded a donor of adult age, 18-55 years. Participants' vaccine, an Ad26 vector, delivered Wuhan-strain SARS-CoV-2 spike. On this clone itself: Its matching antigen is unknown.

Germline CDR1 and CDR2: SEHNR and FQNEAQ (reference sequence). The CDR3 loop spans 14 amino acids. V shed 6 bases, J shed 2 bases, and the junction held 3 bases outside the gene matches. Clones were read by immunoSEQ multiplex PCR, and TCRdb kept only the in-frame ones, dropping some. The table lists fewer than 600,000 clones, 80% to 90% of them singletons, with approximately 1.7% in the top ten. This clonotype was obtained from a person between 18 and 65 years old who received the Ad26.COV2.S COVID-19 vaccine or a placebo. The V and J genes are TRBV7-9 and TRBJ1-5; 8 bases match TRBD1. The sequences come from peripheral blood, collected in a trial of Ad26.COV2.S vaccine versus placebo. CDR3 sequence: CASSVTGGNQPQHF. The CDR3, as DNA: TGTGCCAGCAGTGTGACAGGGGGCAATCAGCCCCAGCATTTT.